This TCR beta chain originates from a study of early T cells in non-severe SARS-CoV-2 infection. Study summary: Bulk RNA from unsorted whole blood was sequenced; chains were unpaired.

CDR1 is MNHEY, CDR2 SMNVEV, per germline (reference sequence). V dropped 5 bases and J dropped 3; count of bases not matched to a gene: 11. CDR3 length: 16 residues. cDNA molecules, individually, were tagged with unique molecular identifiers. TCRdb called the 5' RACE reads again in MiXCR, with one record for every CDR3 protein. The sample yields 66,000 or so distinct CDR3 sequences, more than 10% seen once. The chain employs TRBV27 and TRBJ2-3, with 7 bases that match TRBD2. This TCR was sampled from an adult who was a healthcare worker with PCR-confirmed SARS-CoV-2 infection or an uninfected control (not recorded which). The sample consisted of whole blood. CDR3 sequence reads: CASSGGLKTKTDTQYF. The CDR3 DNA reads as TGTGCCAGCAGTGGGGGACTAAAAACAAAGACAGATACGCAGTATTTT.